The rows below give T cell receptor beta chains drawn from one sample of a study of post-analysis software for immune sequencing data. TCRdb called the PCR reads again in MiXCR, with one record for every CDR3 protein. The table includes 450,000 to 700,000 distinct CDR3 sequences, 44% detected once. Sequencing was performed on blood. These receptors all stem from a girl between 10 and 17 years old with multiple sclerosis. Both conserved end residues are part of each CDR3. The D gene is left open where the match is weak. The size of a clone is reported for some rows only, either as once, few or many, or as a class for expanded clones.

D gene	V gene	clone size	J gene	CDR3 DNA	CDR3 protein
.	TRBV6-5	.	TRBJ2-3	TGTGTCAGCAGTTATAACAGAGGAACAGATACGCAGTATTTT	CVSSYNRGTDTQYF
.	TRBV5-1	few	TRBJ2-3	TGCGCCAGCAGCTTGGTGAGACCAAGCACAGATACGCAGTATTTT	CASSLVRPSTDTQYF
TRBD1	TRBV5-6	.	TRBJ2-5	TGTGCCAGCAGCTTGGTACAGGGGGCAGAGACCCAGTACTTC	CASSLVQGAETQYF
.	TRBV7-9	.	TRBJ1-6	TGTGCCAGCAGCCTGGAGGGGGGACGGAATTCACCCCTCCACTTT	CASSLEGGRNSPLHF
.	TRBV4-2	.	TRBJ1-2	TGTGCCAGCAGCCAGCCGAACAGGGAATCCTATGGCTACACCTTC	CASSQPNRESYGYTF
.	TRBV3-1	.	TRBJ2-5	TGTGCCAGCAGCGTGGGAGGACCTTGGTACCAAGAGACCCAGTACTTC	CASSVGGPWYQETQYF
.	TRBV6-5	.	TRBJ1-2	TGTGCCAGCAGTTCAGGTCCCAGGCAGGACTATGGCTACACCTTC	CASSSGPRQDYGYTF
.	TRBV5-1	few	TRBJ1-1	TGCGCCAGCAGCCCGTTACAGGGCGCTCGGGTCGACACTGAAGCTTTCTTT	CASSPLQGARVDTEAFF
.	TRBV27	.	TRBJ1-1	TGTGCCAGTCGGGAATATCCTGAGCTGAGGAACACTGAAGCTTTCTTT	CASREYPELRNTEAFF
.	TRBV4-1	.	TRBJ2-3	TGCGCCAGCAGCCAAGCGGGGAGATACACAGATACGCAGTATTTT	CASSQAGRYTDTQYF
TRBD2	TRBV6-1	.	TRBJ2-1	TGTGCCAGCAGACCGGGACTAGCGGGAGGGCCTGGTTCTGCTGAGCAGTTCTTC	CASRPGLAGGPGSAEQFF